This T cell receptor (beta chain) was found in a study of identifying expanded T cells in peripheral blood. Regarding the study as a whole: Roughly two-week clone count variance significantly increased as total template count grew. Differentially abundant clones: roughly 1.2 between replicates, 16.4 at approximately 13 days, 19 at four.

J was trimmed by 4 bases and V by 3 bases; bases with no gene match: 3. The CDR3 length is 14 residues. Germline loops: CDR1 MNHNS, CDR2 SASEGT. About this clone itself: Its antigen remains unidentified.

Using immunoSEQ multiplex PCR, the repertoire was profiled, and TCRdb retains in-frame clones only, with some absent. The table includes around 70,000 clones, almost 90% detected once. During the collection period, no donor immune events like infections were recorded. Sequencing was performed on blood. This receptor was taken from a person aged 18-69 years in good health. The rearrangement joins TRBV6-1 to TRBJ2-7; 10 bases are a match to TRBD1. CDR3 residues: CASSERQGAYEQYF. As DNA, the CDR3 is TGTGCCAGCAGTGAGAGACAGGGGGCTTACGAGCAGTACTTC.